The 30 T cell receptor beta chains below were found in one sample sequenced in a study of early T cells in non-severe SARS-CoV-2 infection. TCRdb used MiXCR to reprocess the 5' RACE reads, holding one entry per CDR3 protein. The sample has tens of thousands of distinct CDR3 sequences; about 14% are singletons. The source material was whole blood. All receptors come from an adult who was a healthcare worker with PCR-confirmed SARS-CoV-2 infection or an uninfected control (not recorded which).

By share, this clonotype ranks as medium-sized. V usage is TRBV7-3 and J usage is TRBJ2-1, with D perhaps TRBD1 (6 bases). The V and J ends lost 5 bases and 1 base respectively, with 12 bases between them. Germline V gene data show CDR1 as SGHTA and CDR2 as FQGTGA. This CDR3 comprises 15 residues. The CDR3 region is CASSRGTGSYNEQFF. CDR3 sequence (DNA): TGTGCCAGCAGCAGGGGGACGGGATCCTACAATGAGCAGTTCTTC.

In this sample, this clonotype turned up many times. The CDR3 DNA follows: TGCGCCAGCAGCCCAGGGACTAGCGGGACCGGGGAGCTGTTTTTT. Its translation is CASSPGTSGTGELFF. The chain joins TRBV5-1 to TRBJ2-2; the match to TRBD2 covers 12 bases. Germline CDR1 and CDR2: SGHRS and YFSETQ. The CDR3 runs to 15 residues. V shed 4 bases and J 5 bases; nucleotides not matched to a gene: 3.

J is TRBJ2-1 and V is TRBV2; 8 bases line up with TRBD1. CDR3 length: 12 amino acids. Germline CDR1 SNHLY, CDR2 FYNNEI. V was clipped by 8 bases and J by 15 bases; unmatched bases: 12. The CDR3 reads CASCNPGQVRFF. The CDR3 bases are TGTGCCAGCTGCAATCCGGGACAGGTCCGGTTCTTC.

This clonotype has at least ten counts. The chain combines TRBV3-1 with TRBJ2-1; 16 bases match TRBD2. This CDR3 has 17 amino acids. The germline V gene encodes CDR1 LGHDT and CDR2 YNNKEL (reference sequence). V was pared by 4 bases and J by 9 bases, with 9 bases of the junction left unmatched. In DNA, the CDR3 is TGTGCCAGCAGCCTACCGGGACTAGCGGGGGGGCCTAGTGAGCAGTTCTTC. Translation gives CASSLPGLAGGPSEQFF.

The table lists this clonotype with many counts. The rearrangement links TRBV6-4 to TRBJ2-3; D call uncertain. V was clipped by 0 bases and J by 5 bases, with 6 bases between them. CDR1 is MRHNA, CDR2 SNTAGT, per germline. This CDR3 comprises 13 residues. CDR3 DNA: TGTGCCAGCAGTGACTCAGGGTTAGATACGCAGTATTTT. The encoded protein is CASSDSGLDTQYF.

This clonotype was observed a handful of times. The genes are TRBV10-1 and TRBJ2-1; 14 bases line up with TRBD2. This CDR3 region has 17 residues. The junction had 9 bases not matched to a gene; V was cut back by 4 bases and J by 7 bases. Looked up from germline, CDR1 is WNHNN and CDR2 is SYGVQD (reference sequence). This chain's CDR3 is CASSASGTSGSGNEQFF. The CDR3 DNA sequence: TGCGCCAGCAGTGCCTCCGGGACTAGCGGGAGTGGGAATGAGCAGTTCTTC.

This clonotype has ten or more counts. This rearrangement joins TRBV20-1 to TRBJ2-1; either TRBD1 or TRBD2 may fit D (5 bases each). The CDR3 contains 17 residues. Trimming pared 6 bases from V and 11 bases from J, leaving 32 bases between. CDR1 DFQATT and CDR2 SNEGSKA come from the germline V gene (reference sequence). The CDR3 DNA follows: TGCAGTGCCGAATCCACCCCCAAGGGACGGCACAATGAGAAGCAGTTCTTC. This sequence encodes CSAESTPKGRHNEKQFF.

This clonotype was recorded many times. The genes are TRBV5-1 and TRBJ2-7; 8 positions agree with TRBD1. Trimming cost V 3 bases and J 0 bases; bases outside gene matches: 2. The CDR3 contains 14 residues. Germline V gene sequence: CDR1 SGHRS, CDR2 YFSETQ. As DNA, the CDR3 is TGCGCCAGCAGCTATACAGGGGGCTCCTACGAGCAGTACTTC. Translating gives CASSYTGGSYEQYF. Full variable domain (missing parts from reference TRBV5-1 and TRBJ2-7): KAGVTQTPRYLIKTRGQQVTLSCSPISGHRSVSWYQQTPGQGLQFLFEYFSETQRNKGNFPGRFSGRQFSNSRSEMNVSTLELGDSALYLCASSYTGGSYEQYFGPGTRLTVT.

V and J are TRBV2 and TRBJ2-5, with D perhaps TRBD1 (5 bases). The CDR3 contains 13 residues. Germline V gene lookup returns CDR1 SNHLY and CDR2 FYNNEI. With 7 bases removed from V and 4 bases from J, the gap between germline ends came to 13 bases. CDR3 loop: CASTLGHAETQYF. CDR3 DNA: TGTGCCAGCACCCTAGGACACGCAGAGACCCAGTACTTC.

This clonotype was recorded a few times. This rearrangement joins TRBV11-2 to TRBJ2-5; 9 positions match TRBD2. J lost 2 bases, V lost 10 bases, and 14 bases had no gene match. This CDR3 contains 16 residues. Germline CDR1 SGHAT, CDR2 FQNNGV. In nucleotides, the CDR3 is TGTGCCACCGCTCGAGGACCCAGCGGGGGGCAAGAGACCCAGTACTTC. This sequence encodes CATARGPSGGQETQYF.

The V call is TRBV20-1, the J call TRBJ2-7; TRBD1 aligns across 9 bases. The ends lost 3 bases at V and 5 bases at J; junction bases unmatched: 8. Germline V CDR1 and CDR2: DFQATT, SNEGSKA (reference sequence). This CDR3 is built from 14 residues. DNA of the CDR3: TGCAGTGCTAGGGAGGGACAGGGCGTTGACGAGCAGTACTTC. It encodes CSAREGQGVDEQYF.

This clonotype came up a few times. The rearrangement joins TRBV4-1 to TRBJ2-3; D perhaps matches TRBD1 (5 bases). Germline loops: CDR1 MGHRA, CDR2 YSYEKL. V gave up 4 bases and J gave up 5 bases, with 13 bases separating them. The CDR3 sequence is 14 residues long. CDR3 loop: CASSRDSRVDTQYF. The CDR3 DNA is TGCGCCAGCAGCCGTGACAGTCGGGTAGATACGCAGTATTTT.

This clonotype was detected many times. The chain uses TRBV7-9 and TRBJ1-6; maybe TRBD1 (5 bases). V dropped 3 bases and J dropped 10 bases, with 16 bases sitting between them. CDR3 length: 15 amino acids. Germline CDR1 SEHNR, CDR2 FQNEAQ (reference sequence). DNA of the CDR3: TGTGCCAGCAGCTTGGCCAGGGTCTGGGGATCACCCCTCCACTTT. Its translation: CASSLARVWGSPLHF.

This clonotype turned up a few times. V usage is TRBV5-1 and J usage is TRBJ1-1; D is possibly TRBD1 (5 bases). This CDR3 comprises 14 residues. V dropped 5 bases and J dropped 0 bases, with 11 bases sitting between them. Germline-derived CDR1 and CDR2 are SGHRS and YFSETQ. This chain's CDR3 is CASRKTDLNTEAFF. The CDR3 DNA follows: TGCGCCAGCAGGAAGACAGACCTGAACACTGAAGCTTTCTTT.

In its sample, this clonotype was seen many times. The V call is TRBV3-1, the J call TRBJ2-4, with D tentatively TRBD1 (6 bases). There are 14 residues in the CDR3. With 4 bases removed from V and 7 bases from J, the gap between germline ends came to 14 bases. Germline V lookup: CDR1 LGHDT, CDR2 YNNKEL (reference sequence). CDR3 in amino acids: CASSLTGNVNIQYF. The CDR3 nucleotides read TGTGCCAGCAGCCTCACAGGGAATGTGAACATTCAGTACTTC.

This clonotype has a handful of counts. This chain links TRBV19 with TRBJ1-2; possibly TRBD1 for D (5 bases). Germline CDR1 reads LNHDA; CDR2 reads SQIVND (reference sequence). The CDR3 runs to 14 residues. The ends were cut back, 10 bases at V and 5 bases at J, with 20 bases in the middle. This CDR3 is CATRGTPEGYGYTF. CDR3 DNA sequence: TGTGCCACCCGGGGGACGCCCGAGGGGTATGGCTACACCTTC.

This clonotype was observed at least ten times. This sequence joins TRBV29-1 and TRBJ1-1, with TRBD1 matching over 7 bases. The CDR3 extends over 13 amino acids. Losses at the gene ends were 3 bases for V and 1 base for J; bases not matched to a gene: 2. Germline V gives CDR1 SQVTM, CDR2 ANQGSEA. As DNA, the CDR3 is TGCAGCGTTGATGGGACAGCGAACACTGAAGCTTTCTTT. It specifies CSVDGTANTEAFF. Using reference TRBV29-1 and TRBJ1-1 for the parts outside the CDR3, the full variable domain is SAVISQKPSRDICQRGTSLTIQCQVDSQVTMMFWYRQQPGQSLTLIATANQGSEATYESGFVIDKFPISRPNLTFSTLTVSNMSPEDSSIYLCSVDGTANTEAFFGQGTRLTVV.

This clonotype showed up just a few times. The V gene is TRBV5-5, the J gene TRBJ1-2; D is ambiguous. V gave up 7 bases and J gave up 0 bases, with 16 bases separating them. Looked up from germline, CDR1 is SGHKS and CDR2 is YYEKEE (reference sequence). This CDR3 spans 15 amino acids. The CDR3 protein is CASLSDLLANYGYTF. In nucleotides, the CDR3 is TGTGCCAGCCTAAGCGACCTGCTGGCTAACTATGGCTACACCTTC.

This clonotype was observed a handful of times. V gene TRBV7-2 combines with J gene TRBJ2-2; no clear D. Germline V lookup: CDR1 SGHTA, CDR2 FQGNSA. Trimming shortened V by 3 bases and J by 6 bases, and 8 bases separated the two germline ends. The CDR3 spans 13 residues. The CDR3 loop is CASSFSSAGELFF. The CDR3 DNA reads as TGTGCCAGCAGCTTCTCGAGCGCCGGGGAGCTGTTTTTT.

This clonotype was observed a handful of times. V is TRBV5-5 and J is TRBJ1-1, with a tentative D call TRBD1 (5 bases). Between the trimmed V and J ends, which lost 7 bases and 4 bases, there was a span of 11 bases. This CDR3 region has 12 residues. Looked up from germline, CDR1 is SGHKS and CDR2 is YYEKEE (reference sequence). The CDR3 DNA follows: TGTGCCAGCCGACGGGGCTCCACTGAAGCTTTCTTT. Translating it yields CASRRGSTEAFF.

The V call is TRBV21-1, the J call TRBJ2-1. TRBV21-1 is annotated as a pseudogene. The CDR3 is 11 residues long. CDR3 residues: CARSRPNEQFF. In nucleotides, the CDR3 is TGTGCCAGATCACGGCCGAATGAGCAGTTCTTC.

The V call is TRBV27, the J call TRBJ2-1, with TRBD1 matching over 10 bases. CDR3 length equals 19 residues. V was clipped by 5 bases and J by 1 base; unmatched bases: 14. The germline CDR1 and CDR2 sequences are MNHEY and SMNVEV (reference sequence). The CDR3 is CASSPNRDRGFLSYNEQFF. CDR3 nucleotides: TGTGCCAGCAGTCCGAACCGGGACAGGGGTTTCTTATCCTACAATGAGCAGTTCTTC.

This clonotype has a count of ten or more. The J gene is TRBJ1-1, the V gene TRBV5-8; D unclear. CDR1 is SGHTS and CDR2 is YDEGEE in the germline V gene. The germline V and J ends were trimmed by 4 bases and 0 bases, with 13 bases remaining between them. This CDR3 has 15 amino acids. The DNA of the CDR3 is TGTGCCAGCAGCGGCGAGGGTCTCTTGAACACTGAAGCTTTCTTT. Amino acids: CASSGEGLLNTEAFF.

Ten or more counts support this clonotype. The V and J genes are TRBV7-9 and TRBJ1-2; 7 nucleotides align to TRBD1. Germline V gene lookup returns CDR1 SEHNR and CDR2 FQNEAQ (reference sequence). This CDR3 has 16 amino acids. The junction had 10 bases not matched to a gene; V was cut back by 1 base and J by 5 bases. The CDR3 spells CASSLGGTGQLYGYTF. The CDR3 bases are TGTGCCAGCAGCTTAGGGGGAACGGGACAGCTTTATGGCTACACCTTC.

This clonotype was seen at least ten times. The chain joins TRBV7-2 to TRBJ1-2; possible D gene TRBD1, 5 bases. Per germline, CDR1 SGHTA and CDR2 FQGNSA. The ends were cut back, 3 bases at V and 3 bases at J, with 11 bases in the middle. The CDR3 is made up of 14 amino acids. The CDR3 nucleotides are TGTGCCAGCAGCTTGGCGCAGGGCGACTATGGCTACACCTTC. Translated: CASSLAQGDYGYTF.

Ten or more counts support this clonotype. The rearrangement joins TRBV12-3 or TRBV12-4 to TRBJ1-5; 7 bases agree with TRBD1. The V and J ends lost 4 bases and 3 bases, in that order; junction bases with no gene match: 6. The CDR3 runs 15 residues. CDR3 loop: CASSYRGGINQPQHF. The CDR3 DNA sequence: TGTGCCAGCAGTTACAGGGGCGGTATCAATCAGCCCCAGCATTTT.

In its sample, this clonotype was seen many times. The chain couples TRBV3-1 to TRBJ2-1; D is possibly TRBD2 (5 bases). CDR1 LGHDT and CDR2 YNNKEL come from the germline V gene (reference sequence). V was clipped by 5 bases and J by 6 bases, with 20 bases between them. This CDR3 has 16 residues. The CDR3 loop reads CASSDRGVLRANEQFF. The CDR3 DNA is TGTGCCAGCAGCGACCGTGGTGTCTTGCGGGCCAATGAGCAGTTCTTC.

V and J are TRBV5-6 and TRBJ2-3; 10 bases are shared with TRBD2. The germline V gene encodes CDR1 SGHDT and CDR2 YYEEEE. J lost 1 base, V lost 5 bases, and 13 bases had no gene match. The CDR3 totals 18 residues. The CDR3 bases are TGTGCCAGCAGACCGCTAGCGGGGGACGCCTGGGGCACAGATACGCAGTATTTT. Translation: CASRPLAGDAWGTDTQYF.

The chain couples TRBV7-8 to TRBJ2-3; D perhaps matches TRBD2 (5 bases). The CDR3 consists of 15 residues. From germline, CDR1 is SGHVS and CDR2 FQNEAQ. V was trimmed by 11 bases and J by 4 bases, leaving 22 bases between them. The CDR3 region has the DNA TGTGCCGGCAATATTCATCCCGGGGTCTCAGATACGCAGTATTTT. This translates into CAGNIHPGVSDTQYF.

The J gene is TRBJ1-4, the V gene TRBV6-1; D unresolved. This CDR3 region has 14 residues. V lost 7 bases and J 0 bases, leaving 9 bases between the germline ends. Germline loops: CDR1 MNHNS, CDR2 SASEGT. The CDR3 loop is CASILDATNEKLFF. The CDR3 DNA sequence: TGTGCCAGCATTCTAGATGCAACTAATGAAAAACTGTTTTTT.